This TCR beta chain came from a study of cutaneous CD30+ T cell lymphoproliferative disorder and hepatitis E (dated by TCRdb to between 2018 and 2020). Between the V and J ends, shortened by 11 bases and 0 bases respectively, the junction contains 10 bases. CDR1 MDHEN and CDR2 SYDVKM are derived from the germline V gene. Its CDR3 holds 13 amino acids, cysteine through phenylalanine. CDR3 DNA only is kept here, 39 bases in frame from base 1. Libraries were built with the immunoSEQ multiplex PCR assay. TCRdb re-hosts the immuneACCESS table, in-frame sequences only. Its copies lack some clones; in the studies checked, an unresolved V gene accounts for under half of them, and the cause for the rest is not known. Counted in this sample were some 7,200 clones; 65% to 75% of them appeared once. Approximately 1.1% of the sample lies in the top ten. Details on this clone: Its recognized antigen is unknown. One base away there is no much larger clone; base qualities are not given.

This sequence originates from a human donor with a cutaneous T cell lymphoproliferative disorder associated with hepatitis E virus. The rearranged segments are TRBV28 and TRBJ1-4; matching of 6 bases hints at TRBD1 as the D gene. Material for sequencing was blood. The DNA sequence reads TGTGCCGCAGGGGCTTCAACTAATGAAAAACTGTTTTTT. Its protein reads: CAAGASTNEKLFF.